This is a list of T cell receptor beta chains from one sample in a study of T cells expressing NK-cell markers. TCRdb re-analyzed the 5' RACE reads; it lists each CDR3 protein once, without DNA. The sample table sets out 500,000 to 700,000 distinct CDR3 sequences. The sample consisted of blood T cells: a sorted CD56 or NKG2C T cell subset, CD4+ or CD8+ T cells, or bulk PBMC T cells (not recorded which). These receptors all come from a man younger than 35 in good health. The CDR3 runs from the conserved cysteine through the conserved F or W.

>TRBV28|TRBJ2-7
CASSKAGTGLHEQYF
>TRBV7-2|TRBJ2-4
CASSRGDRGRDIQYF
>TRBV12-3/TRBV12-4|TRBJ2-7
CASTPGTGVREQYF
>TRBV7-3|TRBJ1-1
CASSSRGAAEAFF
>TRBV4-2|TRBJ1-5
CASSQARDRGVGQPQHF
>TRBV7-7|TRBJ2-5
CASSSQPQETQYF
>TRBV12-3/TRBV12-4|TRBJ2-3
CASSGRAKGLGTDTQYF
>TRBV12-3/TRBV12-4|TRBJ1-6
CASSLPGINSPLHF
>TRBV5-1|TRBJ1-1
CASSSTGTGKAFF
>TRBV7-2|TRBJ2-7
CASSPTIAGGLLREQYF
>TRBV9|TRBJ2-7
CASSAGTGPSYEQYF
>TRBV18|TRBJ2-3
CASSPPGSGRASTDTQYF
>TRBV7-9|TRBJ1-3
CASSPHPAGTSGNTIYF
>TRBV20-1|TRBJ2-1
CSAPLGSSSYNEQFF
>TRBV6-1|TRBJ1-1
CASRKSDRGTEAFF
>TRBV7-9|TRBJ2-1
CATRTSGLYNEQFF
>TRBV20-1|TRBJ2-3
CSARGLPGLAGVSDTQYF
>TRBV12-3/TRBV12-4|TRBJ1-4
CASSKKRDRSPNEKLFF
>TRBV27|TRBJ2-2
CASRRTSGIVTGELFF
>TRBV5-1|TRBJ2-3
CASRGGETDTQYF
>TRBV4-2|TRBJ2-3
CASSQDSFGGLATDTQYF
>TRBV5-1|TRBJ2-5
CASSFAGGSQETQYF
>TRBV5-1|TRBJ1-1
CASSLLSETGSSTEAFF
>TRBV5-6|TRBJ2-2
CASSRDTFTGELFF
>TRBV7-2|TRBJ1-5
CASSPNRDSQPQHF
>TRBV7-9|TRBJ2-5
CASSPPGQGAGETQYF
>TRBV20-1|TRBJ2-5
CSATDVAQETQYF
>TRBV24-1|TRBJ2-1
CATAGGRLNEQFF
>TRBV9|TRBJ2-3
CASSVALAMTDTQYF
>TRBV12-3/TRBV12-4|TRBJ1-1
CATLARDSPKERAEAFF
>TRBV14|TRBJ2-1
CASSQLGLAGGEQFF